Below, 14 T cell receptor beta chains from the same sample are listed, as sequenced in a study of shared clonotypes between healthy human individuals. The protocol was immunoSEQ multiplex PCR, while the TCRdb copy is restricted to in-frame clones and leaves out a portion. In the table there are approximately 500,000 clones, almost 97% of which are singletons. Sequences were obtained from naive CD4+ T cells sorted from blood. Noted subset: CD45RA+ positively selected. These receptor sequences come from a woman in her twenties or thirties in good health.

V gene TRBV7-2 combines with J gene TRBJ1-2; 10 positions match TRBD1. Looked up from germline, CDR1 is SGHTA and CDR2 is FQGNSA. This CDR3 has 13 amino acids. V was clipped by 5 bases and J by 10 bases; unmatched bases: 7. The CDR3 region has the DNA TGTGCCAGCAGCGCGAGACAGGGGGCGGACTACACCTTC. As protein: CASSARQGADYTF.

The J gene is TRBJ2-1, the V gene TRBV19, with 13 bases that match TRBD2. J lost 9 bases, V lost 5 bases, and 7 bases had no gene match. Germline V gene lookup returns CDR1 LNHDA and CDR2 SQIVND (reference sequence). The CDR3 runs to 15 residues. The CDR3 sequence is CASSPGTSGKVEQFF. DNA of the CDR3: TGTGCCAGTAGTCCCGGGACTAGCGGGAAGGTTGAGCAGTTCTTC.

The chain joins TRBV10-2 to TRBJ1-1; D remains ambiguous. This CDR3 is 13 amino acids long. Deletions cut 3 bases from V and 8 bases from J, with 13 bases between. The germline CDR1 and CDR2 sequences are WSHSY and SAAADI. CDR3 DNA sequence: TGCGCCAGCAGTGAACCCCACACTGCAGAAGCTTTCTTT. Translation gives CASSEPHTAEAFF.

The rearrangement joins TRBV6-1 to TRBJ1-1; D remains ambiguous. The CDR3 runs 16 residues. Trimming took off 2 bases at V and 1 base at J, with 14 bases between the two ends. Germline loops: CDR1 MNHNS, CDR2 SASEGT. CDR3 loop: CASSEFSVISNTEAFF. CDR3 bases: TGTGCCAGCAGTGAATTCTCGGTCATCTCGAACACTGAAGCTTTCTTT.

The rearrangement uses TRBV6-7 and TRBJ2-7; D is unresolved. TRBV6-7 qualifies as an ORF whose function is uncertain. The V and J ends lost 6 bases and 7 bases respectively, with 10 bases between them. This CDR3 is built from 11 residues. The CDR3 DNA reads TGTGCCAGCAGGCGCCGGAATGAGCAGTACTTC. It is translated as CASRRRNEQYF.

V gene TRBV29-1 combines with J gene TRBJ1-3, with TRBD1 matching over 7 bases. The CDR3 covers 14 residues. V dropped 5 bases and J dropped 0; count of bases not matched to a gene: 4. From germline, CDR1 is SQVTM and CDR2 ANQGSEA. CDR3 in amino acids: CSVSRTGSGNTIYF. The CDR3 DNA reads TGCAGCGTTTCTCGGACAGGCTCTGGAAACACCATATATTTT.

V usage is TRBV19 and J usage is TRBJ1-3; D ambiguous. The V end was cut by 11 bases, the J end by 2 bases, with 19 bases between. CDR1 LNHDA and CDR2 SQIVND come from the germline V gene (reference sequence). The CDR3 covers 15 residues. CDR3 region: CALSRVTSPGNTIYF. As DNA, the CDR3 is TGTGCCCTCAGCCGAGTGACATCGCCTGGAAACACCATATATTTT.

This rearrangement joins TRBV6-5 to TRBJ2-2, with TRBD2 matching over 11 bases. From germline, CDR1 is MNHEY and CDR2 SVGAGI. The CDR3 length is 16 residues. Trimming cost V 4 bases and J 0 bases; bases outside gene matches: 1. CDR3 bases: TGTGCCAGCAGTTCGACTAGCGGGGCGAACACCGGGGAGCTGTTTTTT. Its translation is CASSSTSGANTGELFF.

The CDR3 bases are TGTGCCAGCAGTTACATGAAAAACTATGGCTACACCTTC. It encodes CASSYMKNYGYTF. The chain combines TRBV6-5 with TRBJ1-2; no reliable D call. In germline, CDR1 is MNHEY, CDR2 SVGAGI. The CDR3 runs 13 residues. V was shortened by 2 bases and J by 2 bases, with 6 bases between the two germline ends.

The chain carries TRBV9 and TRBJ2-7, with D possibly matching TRBD2 (5 bases). Trimming left V 0 bases short and J 1 base short, with 11 bases between. The CDR3 runs 15 residues. Germline CDR1 SGDLS, CDR2 YYNGEE. The CDR3: CASSVDKRRSYEQYF. CDR3 in DNA: TGTGCCAGCAGCGTAGACAAGCGGAGATCCTACGAGCAGTACTTC. The complete variable domain, with remaining parts taken from reference TRBV9 and TRBJ2-7, reads DSGVTQTPKHLITATGQRVTLRCSPRSGDLSVYWYQQSLDQGLQFLIQYYNGEERAKGNILERFSAQQFPDLHSELNLSSLELGDSALYFCASSVDKRRSYEQYFGPGTRLTVT.

The rearrangement links TRBV10-3 to TRBJ2-7; 7 bases line up with TRBD1. The CDR3 runs 15 residues. Looked up from germline, CDR1 is ENHRY and CDR2 is SYGVKD. Trimming took 4 bases from V and 2 from J; bases not matched to a gene: 8. In DNA, the CDR3 is TGTGCCATCAGTGCATCCGGGACAGTGACCTACGAGCAGTACTTC. Translating gives CAISASGTVTYEQYF.

This clone was found once. The J gene is TRBJ2-7, the V gene TRBV28; the match to TRBD2 covers 11 bases. CDR1 and CDR2 (germline): MDHEN, SYDVKM. With V trimmed by 8 bases and J by 2 bases, 11 bases remained unmatched. This CDR3 contains 16 residues. The CDR3 protein is CASLDFSGRGAYEQYF. In DNA, the CDR3 is TGTGCCAGCCTCGACTTTAGCGGGAGGGGGGCCTACGAGCAGTACTTC.

The J gene is TRBJ2-3, the V gene TRBV5-1, with D perhaps TRBD1 (5 bases). Between the trimmed V and J ends, which lost 5 bases and 5 bases, there was a span of 15 bases. This CDR3 has 14 amino acids. In germline, CDR1 is SGHRS, CDR2 YFSETQ. The CDR3 here is CASRWAGNIDTQYF. The CDR3 nucleotides are TGCGCCAGCAGGTGGGCAGGGAATATAGATACGCAGTATTTT.

The V gene is TRBV7-9, the J gene TRBJ2-7; maybe TRBD2 (7 bases). V shed 4 bases and J shed 7 bases, with 20 bases lying between them. This CDR3 comprises 15 residues. Germline V gene sequence: CDR1 SEHNR, CDR2 FQNEAQ (reference sequence). For the CDR3, the DNA is TGTGCCAGCAGCTCTCGCGGGGGCCGGGTGGAAGAGCAGTACTTC. This gives the protein CASSSRGGRVEEQYF.